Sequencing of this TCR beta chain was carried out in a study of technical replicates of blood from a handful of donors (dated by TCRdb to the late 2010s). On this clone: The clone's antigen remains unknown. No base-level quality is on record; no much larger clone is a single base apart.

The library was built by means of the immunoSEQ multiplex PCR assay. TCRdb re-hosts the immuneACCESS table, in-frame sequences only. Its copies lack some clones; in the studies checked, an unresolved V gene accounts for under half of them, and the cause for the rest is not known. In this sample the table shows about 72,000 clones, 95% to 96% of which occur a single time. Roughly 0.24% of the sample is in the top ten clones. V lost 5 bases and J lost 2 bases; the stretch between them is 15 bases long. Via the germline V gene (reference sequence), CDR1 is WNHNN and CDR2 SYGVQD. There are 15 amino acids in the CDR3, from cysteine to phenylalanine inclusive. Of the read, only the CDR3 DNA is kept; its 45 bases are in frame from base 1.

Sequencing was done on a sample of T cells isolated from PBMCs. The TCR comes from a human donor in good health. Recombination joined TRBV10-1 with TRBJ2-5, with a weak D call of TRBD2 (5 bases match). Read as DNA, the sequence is TGCGCCAGCAGTCCGGCGGGCAGTAGACAAGAGACCCAGTACTTC. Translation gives CASSPAGSRQETQYF.